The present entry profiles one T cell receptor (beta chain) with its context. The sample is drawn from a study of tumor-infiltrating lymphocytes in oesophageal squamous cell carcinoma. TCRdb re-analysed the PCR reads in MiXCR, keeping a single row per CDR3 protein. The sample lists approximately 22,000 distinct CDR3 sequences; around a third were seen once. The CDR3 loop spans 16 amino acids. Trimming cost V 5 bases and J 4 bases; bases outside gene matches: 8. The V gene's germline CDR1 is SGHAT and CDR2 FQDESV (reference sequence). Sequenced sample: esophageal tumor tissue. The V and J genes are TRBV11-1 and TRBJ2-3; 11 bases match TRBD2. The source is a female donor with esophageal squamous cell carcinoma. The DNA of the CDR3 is TGTGCCAGCAGCCCCACAACTAGCGGGAGTGCAGATACGCAGTATTTT. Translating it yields CASSPTTSGSADTQYF.